This paragraph covers one T cell receptor (beta chain) sequence. Antigen specificity is unknown. J lost 8 bases, V lost 8 bases, and 10 bases had no gene match. CDR1 is LNHDA and CDR2 is SQIVND in the germline V gene (reference sequence). The CDR3 runs to 15 residues. The data belong to a study of lymphopenia after photon versus proton radiotherapy. Points from the study as a whole: Post-nadir diversity loss with photons came from oligoclonal expansion, particularly CD8+ Temra cells. Only patients who died were analyzed for survival; proton advantage is unproven.

Sequenced by immunoSEQ multiplex PCR; TCRdb stores in-frame clones only, minus some. The sample records 75,000 to 95,000 clones, about 86% being singletons. The source was peripheral blood, collected from a patient treated with proton-based radiotherapy. The V call is TRBV19, the J call TRBJ1-5; 12 positions agree with TRBD1. This TCR was recovered from a man aged 55 to 70 with pancreatic cancer. DNA for the CDR3: TGTGCCAGTTCCCCGGGACAGGGGGCAGGAGAGCCCCAGCATTTT. This gives the protein CASSPGQGAGEPQHF.